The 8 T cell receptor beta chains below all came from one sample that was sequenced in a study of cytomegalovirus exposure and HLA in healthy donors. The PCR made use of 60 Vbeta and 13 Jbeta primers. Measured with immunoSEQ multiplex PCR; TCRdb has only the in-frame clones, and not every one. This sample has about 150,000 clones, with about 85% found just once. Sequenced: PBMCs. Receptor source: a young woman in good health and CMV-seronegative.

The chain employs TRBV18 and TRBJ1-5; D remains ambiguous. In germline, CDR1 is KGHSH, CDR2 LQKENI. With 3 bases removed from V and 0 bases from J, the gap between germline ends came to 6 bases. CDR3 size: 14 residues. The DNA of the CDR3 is TGTGCCAGCTCACCCGGGTATAGCAATCAGCCCCAGCATTTT. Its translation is CASSPGYSNQPQHF. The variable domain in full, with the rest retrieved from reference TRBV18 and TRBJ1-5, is NAGVMQNPRHLVRRRGQEARLRCSPMKGHSHVYWYRQLPEEGLKFMVYLQKENIIDESGMPKERFSAEFPKEGPSILRIQQVVRGDSAAYFCASSPGYSNQPQHFGDGTRLSIL.

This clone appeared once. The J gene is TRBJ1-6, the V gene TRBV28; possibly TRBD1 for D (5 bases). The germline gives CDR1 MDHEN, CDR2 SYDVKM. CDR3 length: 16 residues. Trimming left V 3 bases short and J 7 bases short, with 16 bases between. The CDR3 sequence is CASSFPKTVRNSPLHF. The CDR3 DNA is TGTGCCAGCAGTTTCCCCAAGACAGTGCGAAATTCACCCCTCCACTTT.

The CDR3 nucleotides are TGTGCCAGTAGTATAAATCAGCAGGGCCGGAACACTGAAGCTTTCTTT. As protein: CASSINQQGRNTEAFF. V and J are TRBV19 and TRBJ1-1, with D perhaps matching TRBD1 (5 bases). The germline V gene encodes CDR1 LNHDA and CDR2 SQIVND (reference sequence). The V gene lost 2 bases and the J gene lost 1 base, with 14 bases spanning the gap. This CDR3 comprises 16 residues.

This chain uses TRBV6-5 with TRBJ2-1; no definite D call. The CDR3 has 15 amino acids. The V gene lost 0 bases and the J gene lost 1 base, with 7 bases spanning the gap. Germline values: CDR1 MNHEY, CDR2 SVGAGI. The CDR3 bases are TGTGCCAGCAGTTACTCGCAACAGTCCTACAATGAGCAGTTCTTC. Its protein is CASSYSQQSYNEQFF.

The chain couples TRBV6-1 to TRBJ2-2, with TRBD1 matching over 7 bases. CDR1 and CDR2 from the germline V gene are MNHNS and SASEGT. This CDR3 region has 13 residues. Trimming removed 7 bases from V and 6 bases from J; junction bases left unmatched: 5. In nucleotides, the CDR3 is TGTGCCAGCACCAGGGACAGCTCCGGGGAGCTGTTTTTT. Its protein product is CASTRDSSGELFF.

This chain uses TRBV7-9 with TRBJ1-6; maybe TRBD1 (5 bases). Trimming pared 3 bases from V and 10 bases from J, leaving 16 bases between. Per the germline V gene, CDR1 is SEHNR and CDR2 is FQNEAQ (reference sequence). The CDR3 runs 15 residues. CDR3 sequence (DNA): TGTGCCAGCAGCTTCCTCCGTCAGGGTGACTCACCCCTCCACTTT. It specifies CASSFLRQGDSPLHF.

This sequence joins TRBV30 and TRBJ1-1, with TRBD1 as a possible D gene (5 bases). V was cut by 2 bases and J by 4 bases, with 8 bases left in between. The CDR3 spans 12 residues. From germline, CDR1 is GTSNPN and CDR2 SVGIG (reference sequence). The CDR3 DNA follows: TGTGCCTGGAGTCCCCAGGGCACTGAAGCTTTCTTT. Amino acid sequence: CAWSPQGTEAFF.

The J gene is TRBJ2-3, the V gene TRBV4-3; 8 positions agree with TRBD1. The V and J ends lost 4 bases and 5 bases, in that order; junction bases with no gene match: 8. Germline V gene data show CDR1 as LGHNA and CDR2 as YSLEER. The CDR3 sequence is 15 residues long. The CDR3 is CASSLRAGGLDTQYF. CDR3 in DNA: TGCGCCAGCAGCCTCAGGGCAGGGGGCCTAGATACGCAGTATTTT.